This T cell receptor beta chain was sequenced for a study of technical replicates of blood from several donors (dated by TCRdb to 2015 to 2018). The protocol used for the library was the immunoSEQ multiplex PCR assay. TCRdb stores this immuneACCESS table with in-frame sequences only. Part of the clones is absent; in the studies checked, under half of the shortfall reflects unresolved V genes, and no reason is known for the rest. Here the sample has tens of thousands of clones; about 91% occur a single time. The leading ten clones occupy 0.25% to 0.3% of the sample. Notes on this clone: Its antigen is still unknown. No quality values exist for individual bases; no much larger clone is one base distant.

V lost 6 bases and J lost 5 bases, and the count of bases not matched to a germline gene is 5. CDR1 SGHAT and CDR2 FQDESV were looked up in the germline V gene (reference sequence). Inclusive of the bounding cysteine and phenylalanine, the CDR3 is 14 residues long. Of all the DNA, just the CDR3 is kept, 42 bases in frame from base 1. The sequenced sample consisted of T cells isolated from PBMCs. The V and J segments used are TRBV11-1 and TRBJ2-1, with 9 middle bases fitting TRBD2. The sequence was obtained from a human donor in good health. In nucleotides, the sequence is TGTGCCAGCAGTTCTAGCGGGGCAGACAATGAGCAGTTCTTC. Translated, this is CASSSSGADNEQFF.